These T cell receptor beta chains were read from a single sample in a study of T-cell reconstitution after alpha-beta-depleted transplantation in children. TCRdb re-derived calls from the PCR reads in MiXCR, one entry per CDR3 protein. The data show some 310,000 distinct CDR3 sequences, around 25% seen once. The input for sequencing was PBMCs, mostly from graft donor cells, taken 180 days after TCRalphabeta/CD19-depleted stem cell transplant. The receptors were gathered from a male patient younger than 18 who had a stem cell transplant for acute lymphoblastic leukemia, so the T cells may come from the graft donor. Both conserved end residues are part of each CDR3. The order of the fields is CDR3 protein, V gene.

cdr3_aa: CSARPPSGSSYNEQFF
v_call: TRBV20-1

cdr3_aa: CASSLQGHYSDTQYF
v_call: TRBV12-3/TRBV12-4

cdr3_aa: CASSRDRNTEAFF
v_call: TRBV7-3

cdr3_aa: CAISAQSLPGLDRMDEQFF
v_call: TRBV10-3

cdr3_aa: CASQLVETQYF
v_call: TRBV6-1

cdr3_aa: CASSYRGGYSPLHF
v_call: TRBV5-1

cdr3_aa: CASSLLGGNIGEQYF
v_call: TRBV5-1

cdr3_aa: CASSLLVQNTQYF
v_call: TRBV12-3/TRBV12-4

cdr3_aa: CASSPTTDEQFF
v_call: TRBV7-9

cdr3_aa: CASSFHGAYNEQFF
v_call: TRBV27

cdr3_aa: CASSDGTRGSSGANVLTF
v_call: TRBV9

cdr3_aa: CASSFDRTRGLYEQYF
v_call: TRBV6-5

cdr3_aa: CASDRNYGYTF
v_call: TRBV2

cdr3_aa: CASTLGVSEQYF
v_call: TRBV7-2

cdr3_aa: CAISESRLAGGPISYNEQFF
v_call: TRBV10-3